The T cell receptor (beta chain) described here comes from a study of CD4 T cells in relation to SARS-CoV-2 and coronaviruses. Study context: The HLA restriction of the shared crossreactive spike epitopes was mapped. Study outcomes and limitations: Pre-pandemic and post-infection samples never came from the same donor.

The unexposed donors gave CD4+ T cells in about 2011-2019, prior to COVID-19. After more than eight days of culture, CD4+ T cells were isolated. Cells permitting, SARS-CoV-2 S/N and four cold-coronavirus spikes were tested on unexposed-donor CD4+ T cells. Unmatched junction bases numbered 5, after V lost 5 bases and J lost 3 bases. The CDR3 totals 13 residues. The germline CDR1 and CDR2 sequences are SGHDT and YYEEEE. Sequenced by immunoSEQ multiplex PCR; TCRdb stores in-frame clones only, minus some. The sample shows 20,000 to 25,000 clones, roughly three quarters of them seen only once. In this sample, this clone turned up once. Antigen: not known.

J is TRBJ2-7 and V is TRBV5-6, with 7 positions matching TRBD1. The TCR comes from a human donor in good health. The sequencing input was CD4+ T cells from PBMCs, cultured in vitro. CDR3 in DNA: TGTGCCAGCAGATTTGACAGGGACTACGAGCAGTACTTC. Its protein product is CASRFDRDYEQYF.